This T cell receptor beta chain is from a study of T cell responses to AZD1222 COVID-19 vaccine. Across the whole study: Combined were second doses at about 4 or about 12 weeks. Study-level findings and limits: Seropositive status at baseline applied to only five or six AZD1222 recipients.

There are 15 residues in the CDR3. Comments on this clone: The antigen remains undetermined.

Sequencing was performed with immunoSEQ multiplex PCR; in TCRdb, only in-frame clones are kept and a portion is missing. Among fewer than 110,000 clones, under 95% were seen once, and the ten largest hold 20% to 25%. The material was peripheral blood, obtained on day 0 of AZD1222 vaccination. The sequence came from an adult in good health. The J gene is TRBJ1-5, the V gene TRBV12-1. TRBV12-1 represents a pseudogene. The CDR3 loop reads CASSLTFGNNQPQHF. CDR3 DNA: TGTGCCAGCAGCCTTACATTCGGGAACAATCAGCCCCAGCATTTT.